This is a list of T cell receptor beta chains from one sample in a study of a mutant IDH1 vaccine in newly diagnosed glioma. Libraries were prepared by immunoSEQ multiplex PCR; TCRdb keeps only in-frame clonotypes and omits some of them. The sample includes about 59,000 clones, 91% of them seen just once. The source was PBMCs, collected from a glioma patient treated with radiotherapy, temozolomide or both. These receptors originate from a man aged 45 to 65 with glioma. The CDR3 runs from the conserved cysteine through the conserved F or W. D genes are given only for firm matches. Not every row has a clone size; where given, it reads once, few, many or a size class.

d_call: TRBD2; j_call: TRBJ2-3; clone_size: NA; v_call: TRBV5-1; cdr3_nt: TGCGCCAGCAGCTTGGGGGCTAGCGGGTTGTATACGCAGTATTTT; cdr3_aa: CASSLGASGLYTQYF
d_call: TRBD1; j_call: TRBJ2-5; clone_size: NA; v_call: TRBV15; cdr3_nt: TGTGCCACCAGCAGAGGGACAGGGGTCTACCAAGAGACCCAGTACTTC; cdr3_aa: CATSRGTGVYQETQYF
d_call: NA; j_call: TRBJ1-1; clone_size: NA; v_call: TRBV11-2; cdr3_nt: TGTGCCAGCAGCTTAGGGTCCCGAAGGAACACTGAAGCTTTCTTT; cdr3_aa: CASSLGSRRNTEAFF
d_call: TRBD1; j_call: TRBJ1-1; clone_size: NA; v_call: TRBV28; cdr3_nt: TGTGCCAGCAGTTTACCTGACATCAGGGGGACTGAAGCTTTCTTT; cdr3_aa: CASSLPDIRGTEAFF
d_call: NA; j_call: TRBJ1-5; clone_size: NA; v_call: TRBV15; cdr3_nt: TGTGCCACCGCCTTCGGCAATCAGCCCCAGCATTTT; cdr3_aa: CATAFGNQPQHF
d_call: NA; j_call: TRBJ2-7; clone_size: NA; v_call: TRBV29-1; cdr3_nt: TGCAGCGTTGGGGGAGGCGGGGAGATGGACCCCTACGAGCAGTACTTC; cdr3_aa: CSVGGGGEMDPYEQYF
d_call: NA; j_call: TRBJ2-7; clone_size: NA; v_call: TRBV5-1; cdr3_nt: TGCGCCAGCAGCTTGGAACAGACCTACGAGCAGTACTTC; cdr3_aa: CASSLEQTYEQYF
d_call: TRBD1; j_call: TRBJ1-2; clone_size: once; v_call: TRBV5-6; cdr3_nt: TGTGCCAGCAGCTGGACAGGGGGCGAGTATGGCTACACCTTC; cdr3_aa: CASSWTGGEYGYTF
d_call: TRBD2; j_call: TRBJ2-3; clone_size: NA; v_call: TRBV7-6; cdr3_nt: TGTGCCAGCAGCCCCCGACTAGCGGGAGGTGCAGATACGCAGTATTTT; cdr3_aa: CASSPRLAGGADTQYF
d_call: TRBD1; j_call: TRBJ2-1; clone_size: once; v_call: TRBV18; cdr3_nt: TGTGCCAGCTCACCATCAGGCGAGACAGGGAATTTCTACAATGAGCAGTTCTTC; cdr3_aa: CASSPSGETGNFYNEQFF
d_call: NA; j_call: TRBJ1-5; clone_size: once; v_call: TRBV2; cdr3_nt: TGTGCCAGCAGTGGAGGGATCGGACGGCTTAATCAGCCCCAGCATTTT; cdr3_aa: CASSGGIGRLNQPQHF
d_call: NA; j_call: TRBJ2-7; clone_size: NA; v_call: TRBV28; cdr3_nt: TGTGCCAGCAGTTTGGGAAGGGTGGGAGAGCAGTACTTC; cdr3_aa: CASSLGRVGEQYF
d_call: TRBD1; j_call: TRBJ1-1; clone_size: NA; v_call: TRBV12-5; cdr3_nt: TGTGCTAGTGGTTTGGCCCAGGGACAGAGCGCTGAAGCTTTCTTT; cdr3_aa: CASGLAQGQSAEAFF
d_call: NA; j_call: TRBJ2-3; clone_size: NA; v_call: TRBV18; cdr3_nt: TGTGCCAGCTCACCTCAGGGGACAGATACGCAGTATTTT; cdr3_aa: CASSPQGTDTQYF
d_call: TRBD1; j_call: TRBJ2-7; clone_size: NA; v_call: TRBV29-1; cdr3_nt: TGCAGCGCTGGGACAGGGAACGACGAGCAGTACTTC; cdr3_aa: CSAGTGNDEQYF
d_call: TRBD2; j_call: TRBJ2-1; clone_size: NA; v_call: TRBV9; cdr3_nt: TGTGCCAGCAGCGTAGAGCGTGGGGGTGAACGGGAGGACAATGAGCAGTTCTTC; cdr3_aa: CASSVERGGEREDNEQFF
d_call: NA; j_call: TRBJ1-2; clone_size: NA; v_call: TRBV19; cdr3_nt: TGTGCCAGTAACCGGGACACTGGTGGCTACACCTTC; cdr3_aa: CASNRDTGGYTF
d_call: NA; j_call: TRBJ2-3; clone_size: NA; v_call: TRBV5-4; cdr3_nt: TGTGCCAGCAGCTTGCCAGGGGGCACAGATACGCAGTATTTT; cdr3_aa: CASSLPGGTDTQYF
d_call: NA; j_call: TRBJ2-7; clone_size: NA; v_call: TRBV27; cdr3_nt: TGTGCCAGCAGTTTCCAAACCGACAGGCCAAAATCCTACGAGCAGTACTTC; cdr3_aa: CASSFQTDRPKSYEQYF
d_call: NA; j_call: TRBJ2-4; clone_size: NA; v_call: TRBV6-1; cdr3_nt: TGTGCCAGCAGTGAAGCTCCCCCAGGGCAGTACTTC; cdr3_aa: CASSEAPPGQYF
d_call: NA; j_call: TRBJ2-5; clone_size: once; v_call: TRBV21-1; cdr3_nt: TGTGCCAGCAGCTTACGACTAGCGGGAGTCAAGTGGGAGACCCAGTACTTC; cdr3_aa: CASSLRLAGVKWETQYF
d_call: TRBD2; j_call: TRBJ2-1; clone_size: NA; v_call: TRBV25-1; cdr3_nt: TGTGCCAGCAGTGAATATGGGAGGGCCTCCAGGGAGGAGCAGTTCTTC; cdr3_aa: CASSEYGRASREEQFF
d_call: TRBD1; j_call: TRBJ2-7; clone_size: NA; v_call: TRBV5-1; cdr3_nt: TGCGCCAGCAGTTCCGGGACAGGGGGCCACGAGCAGTACTTC; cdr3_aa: CASSSGTGGHEQYF
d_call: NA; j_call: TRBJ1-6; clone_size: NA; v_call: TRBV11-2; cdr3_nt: TGTGCCAGCAGCCAGCAACACATCTCCTATAATTCACCCCTCCACTTT; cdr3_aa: CASSQQHISYNSPLHF
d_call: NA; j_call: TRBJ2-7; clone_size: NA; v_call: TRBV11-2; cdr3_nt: TGTGCCAGCAGCTTAGGGTGGGGGGGCGACGAGCAGTACTTC; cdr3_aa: CASSLGWGGDEQYF
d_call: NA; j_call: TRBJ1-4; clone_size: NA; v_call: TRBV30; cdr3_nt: TGTGCCTGGGACCACACTTCAACGAATGAAAAACTGTTTTTT; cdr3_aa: CAWDHTSTNEKLFF
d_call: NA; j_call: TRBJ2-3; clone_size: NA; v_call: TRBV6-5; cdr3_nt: TGTGCCAGCAGAGAAGGGACAGATACGCAGTATTTT; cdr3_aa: CASREGTDTQYF
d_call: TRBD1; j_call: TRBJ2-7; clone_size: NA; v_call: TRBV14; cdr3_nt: TGTGCCAGCAGCCAAGGGACAGGGGCCTACGAGCAGTACTTC; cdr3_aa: CASSQGTGAYEQYF
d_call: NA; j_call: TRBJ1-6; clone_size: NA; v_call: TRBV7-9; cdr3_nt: TGTGCCAGCAGCTTCCGGCAGGGCGCCTGGAATTCACCCCTCCACTTT; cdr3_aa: CASSFRQGAWNSPLHF
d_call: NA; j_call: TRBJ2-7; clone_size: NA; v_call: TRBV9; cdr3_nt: TGTGCCAGCACCCCCTCCCAGGGTGGCCACGAGCAGTACTTC; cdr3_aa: CASTPSQGGHEQYF
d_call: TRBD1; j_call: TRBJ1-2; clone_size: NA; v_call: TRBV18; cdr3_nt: TGTGCCAGCTCACCACCAAGGACAGGAAGCGATGGCTACACCTTC; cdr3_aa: CASSPPRTGSDGYTF
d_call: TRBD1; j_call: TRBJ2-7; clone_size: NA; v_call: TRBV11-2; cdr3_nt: TGTGCCAGCAGCCCCGGGACAGGGGTCGTCGAGCAGTACTTC; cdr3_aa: CASSPGTGVVEQYF
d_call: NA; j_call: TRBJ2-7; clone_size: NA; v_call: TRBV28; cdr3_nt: TGTGCCAGCAGATCGGGGGCCTACGAGCAGTACTTC; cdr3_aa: CASRSGAYEQYF
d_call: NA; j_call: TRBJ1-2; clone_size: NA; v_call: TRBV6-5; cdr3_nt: TGTGCCAGCAGACCAGGGGAAAGAAGAGGCTACACCTTC; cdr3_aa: CASRPGERRGYTF
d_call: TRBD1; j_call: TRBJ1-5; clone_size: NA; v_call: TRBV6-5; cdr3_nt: TGTGCCAGCAGGAAGAGAGACAGGGCGGAACAGCCCCAGCATTTT; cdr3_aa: CASRKRDRAEQPQHF
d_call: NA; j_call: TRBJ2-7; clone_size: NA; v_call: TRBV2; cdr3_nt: TGTGCCCTCCTCGGGACCACAGCCTACGAGCAGTACTTC; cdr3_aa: CALLGTTAYEQYF
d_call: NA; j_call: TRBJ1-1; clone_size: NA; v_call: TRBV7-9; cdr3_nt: TGTGCCAGCAGCACCCTGGGTATAGAAGCTTTCTTT; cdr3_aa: CASSTLGIEAFF
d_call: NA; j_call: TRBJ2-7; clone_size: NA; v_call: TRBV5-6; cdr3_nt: TGTGCCAGCAGCGCTCAGGGTTATTCCTACGAGCAGTACTTC; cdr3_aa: CASSAQGYSYEQYF
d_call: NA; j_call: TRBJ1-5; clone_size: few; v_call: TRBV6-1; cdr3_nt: TGTGCCAGCAGTGAATGGCGGAATAGCAATCAGCCCCAGCATTTT; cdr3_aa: CASSEWRNSNQPQHF
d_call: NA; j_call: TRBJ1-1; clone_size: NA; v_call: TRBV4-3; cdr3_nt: TGCGCCAGCAGACGGGATGTGAACACTGAAGCTTTCTTT; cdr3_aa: CASRRDVNTEAFF
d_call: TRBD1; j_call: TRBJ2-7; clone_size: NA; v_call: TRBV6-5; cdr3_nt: TGTGCCAGCAGTACCCGGGACAGGTTTTCCTACGAGCAGTACTTC; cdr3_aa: CASSTRDRFSYEQYF
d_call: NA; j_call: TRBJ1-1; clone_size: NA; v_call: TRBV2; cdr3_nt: TGTGCCAGCAGGGATTATGGAGGGAGCACTGAAGCTTTCTTT; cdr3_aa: CASRDYGGSTEAFF
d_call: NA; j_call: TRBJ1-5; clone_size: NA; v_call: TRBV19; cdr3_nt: TGTGCCAGTAAATCACAGGGACATCAGCCCCAGCATTTT; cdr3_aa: CASKSQGHQPQHF
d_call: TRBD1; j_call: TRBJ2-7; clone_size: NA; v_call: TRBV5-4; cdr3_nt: TGTGCCAGCAGCTTGGCAGGGGGCAGGCAGTACTTC; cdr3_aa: CASSLAGGRQYF
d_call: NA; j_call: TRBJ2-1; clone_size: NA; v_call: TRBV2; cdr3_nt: TGTGCCAGCAAGAGACAGGAAAGCTCCTACAATGAGCAGTTCTTC; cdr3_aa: CASKRQESSYNEQFF
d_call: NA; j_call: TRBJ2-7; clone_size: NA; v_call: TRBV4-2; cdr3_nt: TGTGCCAGCAGCCAAGATCCCGGGACATACGAGCAGTACTTC; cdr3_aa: CASSQDPGTYEQYF
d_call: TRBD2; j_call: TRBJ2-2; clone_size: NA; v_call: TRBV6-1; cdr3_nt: TGTGCCAGCAGTGGCCGTGGGGTAGCGGGGGTCCTGAACACCGGGGAGCTGTTTTTT; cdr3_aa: CASSGRGVAGVLNTGELFF
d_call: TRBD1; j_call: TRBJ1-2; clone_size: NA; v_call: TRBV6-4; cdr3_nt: TGTGCCAGCAGGGGGACAGGGGGCCATGGCTACACCTTC; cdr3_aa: CASRGTGGHGYTF
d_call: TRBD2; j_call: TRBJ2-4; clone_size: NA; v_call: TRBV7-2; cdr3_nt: TGTGCCAGCAGCTCCGGGGGGTTGGGGCTGGGAAACATTCAGTACTTC; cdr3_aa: CASSSGGLGLGNIQYF
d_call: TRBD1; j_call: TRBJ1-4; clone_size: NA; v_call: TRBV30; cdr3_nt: TGTGCCTGGCGTAGTCAGGGGGCTGGGAGTGAAAAACTGTTTTTT; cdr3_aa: CAWRSQGAGSEKLFF
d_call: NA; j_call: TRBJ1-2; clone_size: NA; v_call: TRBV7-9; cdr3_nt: TGTGCCAGCAGCGGACGACCGGACCCCGGAGCTAACTATGGCTACACCTTC; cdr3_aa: CASSGRPDPGANYGYTF
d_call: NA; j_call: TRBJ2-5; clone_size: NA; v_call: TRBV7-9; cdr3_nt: TGTGCCAGCAGCTTACTCGAAGAGACCCAGTACTTC; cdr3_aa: CASSLLEETQYF
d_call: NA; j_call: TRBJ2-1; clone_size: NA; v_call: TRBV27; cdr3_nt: TGTGCCAGCCGATGGGGGGATTCCTACAATGAGCAGTTCTTC; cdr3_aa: CASRWGDSYNEQFF
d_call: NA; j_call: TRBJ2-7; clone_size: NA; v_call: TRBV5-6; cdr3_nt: TGTGCCAGCAGCTTGCAGGGACGCTCCTACGAGCAGTACTTC; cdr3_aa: CASSLQGRSYEQYF
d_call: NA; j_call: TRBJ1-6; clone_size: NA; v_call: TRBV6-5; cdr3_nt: TGTGCCAGCGCCGGGGGGCATACTAATTCACCCCTCCACTTT; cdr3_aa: CASAGGHTNSPLHF